This T cell receptor beta chain was identified during a study of tumor and adjacent non-tumor tissue in lung cancer. Study-wide background: There were roughly 11 adenocarcinoma, 2 squamous cell carcinoma and 1 small cell lung cancer cases. Broader study findings: Significantly higher TCR diversity was found in tumor than normal lung.

No cell sorting was done before RNA was extracted from the tissue. More than 3 cm separated this lung sample from the edge of the tumor. The CDR3 consists of 12 residues. In regard to this clonotype: Its specificity is not known. At one boundary the junction diverges from the germline segment, which might be a read error.

A modified ARM-PCR protocol with three rounds of nested PCR amplified TCRbeta. TCRdb analysed the multiplex PCR reads with MiXCR anew, one entry per CDR3 protein. The sample consists of about 86,000 distinct CDR3 sequences, roughly 77% of them appearing once. The clonotype was recovered from a woman aged 45-65 years with non-small cell lung cancer. Sequenced: distant non-tumor lung tissue. This sequence joins TRBV12-3 or TRBV12-4 and TRBJ2-7, with a possible D match to TRBD2 (6 bases). The CDR3 nucleotides read TGTACCAGCAGTCGGGGGTCCTACGAACAGTACTTC. This codes for CTSSRGSYEQYF.